This T cell receptor beta chain was recovered during a study of blood T cells in healthy people across ages (dated by TCRdb to the mid-2010s). The study in broad terms: Template switching captured roughly one uniquely barcoded TCR beta cDNA molecule per two T cells in model experiments. To track age-related changes in TCR beta repertoire diversity, the study relied on deep sequencing normalized with unique cDNA molecular identifiers. Donors were grouped into four age groups: young (average 16 years), middle-aged (39), aged (around 60) and long-lived (roughly 80). To avoid experimental bias, donors of different ages were spread randomly across the sequencing lanes. Two additional independent replicas of 1 million unique cDNA reads from the same blood draw were analyzed for two donors (one aged 18 to 29 and one aged 80 or older). General conclusions and limits of the study: The long-lived group showed more naive CD4+ T cells, fewer expanded clones and increased TCR diversity than the aged group, suggesting age selection. As age increased, observed TCR beta diversity per million T cells dropped in a roughly linear way, and a significant reduction was already evident by age 40. A strong correlation was found between observed TCR beta diversity and the percentage of naive T cells measured by flow cytometry. The CMV infection status of donors was not known, potentially confounding age-related changes in expanded clonotypes. Estimates of total diversity from one million sequenced T cells were regarded as lower bounds and underestimates. Conclusive comparison of naive and antigen-experienced compartments was prevented by the profiling of bulk unsorted PBMCs.

This clonotype is a singleton in its sample. No cognate antigen has been identified for it. No base-level quality is on record; no much larger clone is a single base apart. Just one read gives weak support. Donors were approximately 42 systemically healthy Caucasian individuals from Russia aged roughly 6 to 90 years. Approximately 10 milliliters of peripheral blood were collected from each donor into EDTA-treated Vacutainer tubes. Ficoll-Paque density-gradient centrifugation was used to isolate PBMCs, with at least 6 million obtained per sample. Total RNA was extracted from PBMCs with Trizol reagent, with at least 5.5 micrograms obtained per sample. The percentages of naive CD45RAhigh/CD27high T cells were determined by flow cytometry on a PBMC aliquot from every donor. The library was prepared using 5' RACE. The data were produced on an Illumina HiSeq 2500. A second roughly 6 to 11 cycle PCR used a sample-barcoded 5' primer and a J-beta primer mix. A template-switch 5' adaptor carrying 12 random nucleotides introduced a unique molecular identifier onto each TCR beta cDNA molecule. At least 3 million CDR3-containing paired-end reads were obtained from each sample. First-strand cDNA synthesis was performed from all RNA using the Mint cDNA synthesis kit, with priming by a TRBC-specific oligonucleotide. Following uracil-DNA glycosylase treatment, a first 18-cycle PCR with universal primers M1SS and BC2_uni_R was performed on all cDNA. Per the authors' processing: For normalization, 1 million high-quality reads, each with a distinct molecular identifier, were randomly selected from each sample. Reads sharing molecular identifiers were discarded rather than binned into consensus sequences. MiTCR, set to a Q25 quality threshold and the strictest error-elimination algorithm, was used for CDR3 identification, clonotype clustering and error correction. A nonparametric unseen species model with Euler transformation was used to estimate lower-bound total TCR beta diversity. Through fastp at Q25 and MiXCR, TCRdb rebuilt clones from the public reads, retaining in-frame beta chains. Identical CDR3 protein sequences are pooled into one entry, listed with their most common genes and DNA. TCRdb assigned the V and J calls; the authors' analysis was not used. This sample gives 700,000 or so distinct CDR3 sequences in total; about a fifth of them show up just once. The ten largest clonotypes hold 22% of the sample.

From the germline V gene, CDR1 is ENHRY and CDR2 is SYGVKD. Reading from cysteine to phenylalanine, the CDR3 counts 16 amino acids. The CDR3 DNA has 48 bases and is translated from base 1. The clonotype originates from a man in his sixties or seventies in good health. Sequencing used blood. The receptor chain draws on TRBV10-3 and TRBJ2-5; 8 middle bases align to TRBD2. The J call could be wrong; TRBJ2-7 is a better fit for the DNA end. The CDR3 sequence is CAISEPPGGELDEQYF. The nucleotides are TGTGCCATCAGTGAGCCTCCCGGGGGGGAACTTGACGAGCAGTACTTC.